These 24 T cell receptor beta chains came from one sample sequenced in a study of CD8+CD57+ T cells in acquired aplastic anemia. For sequencing, patients were chosen who had shown expansion of CD8+CD57+ cells by flow cytometry. Profiling that covered TCR beta VDJ and CDR3 relied on genomic DNA as its template. TCRdb fed the reads into MiXCR, producing one record per CDR3 protein. The sample holds 300,000 or so distinct CDR3 sequences, around three fifths seen once. The sample comprised sorted CD4+, CD8+, or CD8+CD57+ T cells (not recorded which) from PBMCs. The source is a human donor with aplastic anemia.

The V call is TRBV25-1, the J call TRBJ2-1, with TRBD1 as a possible D gene (5 bases). Trimming removed 9 bases at V and 0 bases at J, with 15 bases between. This CDR3 comprises 15 residues. Germline V gene data show CDR1 as MGHDK and CDR2 as SYGVNS. This chain's CDR3 is CASSSQGGSYNEQFF. CDR3 nucleotide sequence: TGTGCCAGTAGCTCCCAGGGTGGCTCCTACAATGAGCAGTTCTTC.

The chain joins TRBV20-1 to TRBJ1-5; 7 positions match TRBD1. The V segment lost 4 bases and the J segment 7 bases; nucleotides outside the gene matches: 16. The CDR3 contains 16 residues. Per the germline V gene, CDR1 is DFQATT and CDR2 is SNEGSKA (reference sequence). CDR3 coding DNA: TGCAGTGCTAAAGACGAAGACAGGGAAAGGGTGCAGCCCCAGCATTTT. Its translation: CSAKDEDRERVQPQHF.

This chain links TRBV24-1 with TRBJ2-6; D is unresolved. In germline, CDR1 is KGHDR, CDR2 SFDVKD. The CDR3 is 14 amino acids. Trimming took off 1 base at V and 4 bases at J, with 4 bases between the two ends. The CDR3 DNA follows: TGTGCCACCAGTGATTTCTCAGGGGCCAACGTCCTGACTTTC. This sequence encodes CATSDFSGANVLTF.

V gene TRBV9 combines with J gene TRBJ2-3, with D possibly TRBD1 on 5 matching bases. The CDR3 is made up of 17 amino acids. CDR1 and CDR2 (germline): SGDLS, YYNGEE. V shed 2 bases and J shed 1 base, with 17 bases lying between them. The CDR3 coding sequence is TGTGCCAGCAGCGTCGGTTCGGACACATGGGGCACAGATACGCAGTATTTT. This encodes CASSVGSDTWGTDTQYF.

This clonotype was recorded a few times. Possible read error: a much larger clone is one base away. The CDR3 DNA follows: TGTGCCAGCAGCATGGGCCAGGGGGCAGGACAAAGGACCCAGTACTTC. This gives the protein CASSMGQGAGQRTQYF. This rearrangement joins TRBV2 to TRBJ2-5; the match to TRBD1 covers 8 bases. J was trimmed by 7 bases and V by 6 bases; bases with no gene match: 16. Germline loops: CDR1 SNHLY, CDR2 FYNNEI. This CDR3 is built from 16 residues.

This clonotype was observed a few times. This chain links TRBV7-2 with TRBJ2-7; 7 nucleotides match TRBD1. Germline CDR1 is SGHTA and CDR2 is FQGNSA. J was trimmed by 4 bases and V by 1 base; bases with no gene match: 4. The CDR3 length is 14 residues. This CDR3 is CASSLGGQAYEQYF. CDR3 nucleotides: TGTGCCAGCAGCTTAGGTGGACAGGCGTACGAGCAGTACTTC.

V usage is TRBV15 and J usage is TRBJ1-5; 9 bases line up with TRBD1. The ends lost 4 bases at V and 6 bases at J; junction bases unmatched: 10. Germline CDR1 is LNHNV and CDR2 is YYDKDF (reference sequence). The CDR3 contains 16 residues. Here the CDR3 reads CATSTRTGALSQPQHF. CDR3 coding DNA: TGTGCCACCAGCACCCGGACAGGGGCCCTAAGTCAGCCCCAGCATTTT.

As to this clonotype: This CDR3 fails to terminate in the conserved phenylalanine or tryptophan, so it likely reflects a read error. The chain has TRBV28 and TRBJ2-7; TRBD2 might be the D (7 bases). The length of the CDR3 is 15 residues. Germline CDR1 and CDR2: MDHEN and SYDVKM. Trimming removed 4 bases from V and 2 bases from J, with 15 bases in between. The DNA for the CDR3 is TGTGCCAGCAGTTCAACAGGGCTAGCGGCCTACGAGCAGTACCTC. Amino acid sequence: CASSSTGLAAYEQYL.

This clonotype has at least ten counts. Relative to the germline gene, one junction end is altered; a read error may explain this. The V call is TRBV18, the J call TRBJ1-1, with D uncertain. Germline V CDR1 and CDR2: KGHSH, LQKENI. This CDR3 comprises 14 residues. DNA of the CDR3: TGTGCCAGCTCACCACGTGGCCAGAACGCTGAAGCTTTCTTT. Translated, it gives CASSPRGQNAEAFF. Full variable domain (outside the CDR3, taken from reference TRBV18 and TRBJ1-1): NAGVMQNPRHLVRRRGQEARLRCSPMKGHSHVYWYRQLPEEGLKFMVYLQKENIIDESGMPKERFSAEFPKEGPSILRIQQVVRGDSAAYFCASSPRGQNAEAFFGQGTRLTVV.

This clonotype has ten or more counts. The rearrangement links TRBV20-1 to TRBJ1-4, with a tentative D call TRBD1 (6 bases). Germline values: CDR1 DFQATT, CDR2 SNEGSKA (reference sequence). Trimming pared 1 base from V and 3 bases from J, leaving 12 bases between. This CDR3 region has 15 residues. The CDR3 DNA reads TGCAGTGCTAGAGTTTCAGGGGTAGCTAATGAAAAACTGTTTTTT. It is translated as CSARVSGVANEKLFF.

The chain uses TRBV19 and TRBJ2-1, with no clear D. Germline V gene data show CDR1 as LNHDA and CDR2 as SQIVND (reference sequence). V dropped 1 base and J dropped 3 bases, with 7 bases sitting between them. The CDR3 spans 14 residues. CDR3 region: CASSIGQDYNEQFF. The CDR3 coding sequence is TGTGCCAGTAGTATAGGGCAGGACTACAATGAGCAGTTCTTC.

CDR3 coding DNA: TGTGCCAGTAGCAAGACTAGCGGGAGGAACGAGCAGTACTTC. Protein sequence: CASSKTSGRNEQYF. V is TRBV19 and J is TRBJ2-7; 13 nucleotides match TRBD2. The CDR3 sequence is 14 residues long. Germline V gene data show CDR1 as LNHDA and CDR2 as SQIVND (reference sequence). Trimming at V came to 6 bases and at J to 5 bases, leaving 4 bases not matched to a gene.

The V call is TRBV2, the J call TRBJ1-2; perhaps TRBD1 as D (6 bases). The CDR3 runs to 13 residues. The V end was cut by 7 bases, the J end by 4 bases, with 13 bases between. Germline CDR1 SNHLY, CDR2 FYNNEI. CDR3 DNA: TGTGCCAGCAAAACGGGGGCCGGCTATGGCTACACCTTC. Translating gives CASKTGAGYGYTF.

This clonotype has just one count. The J gene is TRBJ1-1, the V gene TRBV25-1; possibly TRBD1 for D (6 bases). Per the germline V gene, CDR1 is MGHDK and CDR2 is SYGVNS. Trimming took off 2 bases at V and 6 bases at J, with 13 bases between the two ends. The CDR3 contains 14 residues. CDR3 sequence reads: CASSEKQGRAEAFF. The CDR3 nucleotides are TGTGCCAGCAGTGAAAAGCAGGGGAGGGCTGAAGCTTTCTTT.

The J gene is TRBJ1-1, the V gene TRBV7-9; 7 nucleotides agree with TRBD1. Looked up from germline, CDR1 is SEHNR and CDR2 is FQNEAQ (reference sequence). The CDR3 spans 15 residues. V shed 5 bases, J shed 7 bases, and the junction held 13 bases outside the gene matches. The CDR3, as DNA: TGTGCCAGCAGCCCATTCCGACAGGGTGGTAATGAAGCTTTCTTT. Protein sequence: CASSPFRQGGNEAFF.

The chain links TRBV10-3 to TRBJ1-1; TRBD1 might be the D (5 bases). Germline V CDR1 and CDR2: ENHRY, SYGVKD. Trimming stripped 3 bases from V and 0 bases from J, with 5 bases between. The CDR3 length is 13 residues. The CDR3 sequence: CAISDRVNTEAFF. DNA of the CDR3: TGTGCCATCAGTGACAGGGTGAACACTGAAGCTTTCTTT.

The V gene is TRBV7-9, the J gene TRBJ2-1, with 9 bases matching TRBD1. From germline, CDR1 is SEHNR and CDR2 FQNEAQ (reference sequence). The CDR3 consists of 17 residues. V lost 3 bases and J lost 5; bases outside the gene matches: 11. The CDR3 DNA reads TGTGCCAGCAGCTTGATTGGGGGACAGGGAAAAGACAATGAGCAGTTCTTC. Its translation: CASSLIGGQGKDNEQFF.

V is TRBV7-2 and J is TRBJ2-5, with D perhaps TRBD1 or TRBD2 (5 bases each). The V gene lost 2 bases and the J gene lost 5 bases, with 15 bases spanning the gap. CDR1 SGHTA and CDR2 FQGNSA come from the germline V gene. This CDR3 contains 15 residues. The chain's CDR3 is CASSLLLSGRETQYF. The CDR3 nucleotides read TGTGCCAGCAGCTTATTGTTGTCGGGACGGGAGACCCAGTACTTC. Variable domain in full (rest from reference TRBV7-2 and TRBJ2-5): GAGVSQSPSNKVTEKGKDVELRCDPISGHTALYWYRQSLGQGLEFLIYFQGNSAPDKSGLPSDRFSAERTGGSVSTLTIQRTQQEDSAVYLCASSLLLSGRETQYFGPGTRLLVL.

This clonotype was observed a few times. This sequence joins TRBV5-6 and TRBJ1-3; perhaps TRBD1 as D (5 bases). From germline, CDR1 is SGHDT and CDR2 YYEEEE. CDR3 length: 16 residues. V was trimmed by 0 bases and J by 2 bases, leaving 12 bases between them. The CDR3 coding sequence is TGTGCCAGCAGCTTGGATGGAGGGACTACTGGAAACACCATATATTTT. It is translated as CASSLDGGTTGNTIYF.

This clonotype has only a few counts. One end of the junction does not line up with germline, which may come from a read error. The chain couples TRBV5-1 to TRBJ1-2; TRBD1 aligns across 7 bases. In germline, CDR1 is SGHRS, CDR2 YFSETQ. CDR3 size: 14 residues. Here the CDR3 reads CASSPDRTSQGYTF. CDR3 DNA: TGTGCCAGCAGCCCGGACAGGACCAGCCAGGGCTACACCTTC.

This clonotype has a count of ten or more. The gene calls are TRBV11-2 and TRBJ2-3; TRBD2 matches at 9 bases. CDR3 size: 16 residues. Germline lookup yields CDR1 SGHAT and CDR2 FQNNGV. After removal of 1 base from V and 5 bases from J, the junction contained 7 bases not matched to a gene. CDR3 nucleotides: TGTGCCAGCAGCTTAGGTCGGCGGGGGGGAAGAGATACGCAGTATTTT. Translation: CASSLGRRGGRDTQYF. Together with reference TRBV11-2 and TRBJ2-3, the CDR3 gives the full variable domain: EAGVAQSPRYKIIEKRQSVAFWCNPISGHATLYWYQQILGQGPKLLIQFQNNGVVDDSQLPKDRFSAERLKGVDSTLKIQPAKLEDSAVYLCASSLGRRGGRDTQYFGPGTRLTVL.

The genes are TRBV19 and TRBJ1-1, with D possibly matching TRBD1 (6 bases). CDR3 size: 16 residues. V was clipped by 4 bases and J by 4 bases, with 19 bases between them. The germline V gene has CDR1 LNHDA and CDR2 SQIVND (reference sequence). Written as DNA, the CDR3 is TGTGCCAGTAGTACAGGACAGAGCACCGTCGTCACTGAAGCTTTCTTT. Its translation is CASSTGQSTVVTEAFF. Variable domain in full (rest from reference TRBV19 and TRBJ1-1): DGGITQSPKYLFRKEGQNVTLSCEQNLNHDAMYWYRQDPGQGLRLIYYSQIVNDFQKGDIAEGYSVSREKKESFPLTVTSAQKNPTAFYLCASSTGQSTVVTEAFFGQGTRLTVV.

The table lists this clonotype with many counts. This chain connects TRBV6-1 to TRBJ1-2; D is unclear. Germline V lookup: CDR1 MNHNS, CDR2 SASEGT. The V gene lost 8 bases and the J gene lost 4 bases, with 17 bases spanning the gap. The length of the CDR3 is 14 residues. The CDR3 spells CASALMELGYGYTF. CDR3 bases: TGTGCCAGCGCCCTGATGGAGCTCGGCTATGGCTACACCTTC.

In its sample, this clonotype was seen a few times. The chain combines TRBV9 with TRBJ1-3; no clear D. Germline V lookup: CDR1 SGDLS, CDR2 YYNGEE. The CDR3 extends over 14 amino acids. The V gene lost 0 bases and the J gene lost 0 bases, with 4 bases spanning the gap. CDR3 bases: TGTGCCAGCAGCGTAGGTAGCTCTGGAAACACCATATATTTT. Its protein is CASSVGSSGNTIYF.